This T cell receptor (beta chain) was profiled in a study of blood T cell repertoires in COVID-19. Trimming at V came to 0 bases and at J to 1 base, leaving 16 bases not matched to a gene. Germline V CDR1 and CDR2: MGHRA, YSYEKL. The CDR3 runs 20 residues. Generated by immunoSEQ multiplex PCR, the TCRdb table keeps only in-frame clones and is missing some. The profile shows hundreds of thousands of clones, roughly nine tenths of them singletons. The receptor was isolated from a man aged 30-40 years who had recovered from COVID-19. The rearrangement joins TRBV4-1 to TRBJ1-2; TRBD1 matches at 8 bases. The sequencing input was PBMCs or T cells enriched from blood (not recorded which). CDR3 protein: CASSQEPLFPGQAYNYGYTF. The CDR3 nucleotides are TGCGCCAGCAGCCAAGAGCCCCTGTTTCCGGGACAGGCTTATAACTATGGCTACACCTTC.